The 2 T cell receptor beta chains given below trace back to one sample, sequenced in a study of blood T cell repertoires in COVID-19. Method: immunoSEQ multiplex PCR; TCRdb's copy keeps in-frame clones and lacks some. Of about 200,000 clones listed, approximately 78% are singletons. Sequences were obtained from peripheral blood. The receptors were sampled from a woman in her 40s with acute or convalescent COVID-19.

The rearrangement joins TRBV19 to TRBJ1-6; no reliable D call. Germline CDR1 and CDR2: LNHDA and SQIVND (reference sequence). V was clipped by 6 bases and J by 7 bases, with 19 bases between them. This CDR3 is 16 amino acids long. CDR3 loop: CASRRPSDGANSPLHF. The CDR3 DNA follows: TGTGCCAGTAGAAGACCAAGTGATGGAGCGAATTCACCCCTCCACTTT.

The gene calls are TRBV9 and TRBJ1-3, with D perhaps matching TRBD1 (6 bases). Trimming removed 4 bases from V and 4 bases from J, with 9 bases in between. Germline V gene sequence: CDR1 SGDLS, CDR2 YYNGEE. The CDR3 contains 13 residues. The DNA of the CDR3 is TGTGCCAGCAGCTCAGGACAGGGAAACACCATATATTTT. It yields the protein CASSSGQGNTIYF.